This T cell receptor (beta chain) was observed in a study of T cell repertoires in cytomegalovirus infection. Study-wide results and caveats: Cumulated frequencies of public TCR beta families served to identify carriers of CMV plus the relevant HLA. HLA-C-restricted TCR beta clonotypes specific for CMV led the ex vivo response.

J was trimmed by 5 bases and V by 2 bases; bases with no gene match: 11. There are 18 residues in the CDR3. Germline assignment: CDR1 SGHVS and CDR2 FNYEAQ. TCRdb redid the calling of the reads with MiXCR, one entry per CDR3 protein. The top ten clones hold around 2.8% of a sample with hundreds of thousands of distinct CDR3 sequences, approximately 40% of them seen once. A remark on this clonotype: The antigen remains unidentified.

This receptor was obtained from a human donor in good health (CMV status not recorded). Some clones in this sample may be carry-over from other donors' samples. V gene TRBV7-6 combines with J gene TRBJ2-5, with 13 bases aligning to TRBD2. Sequencing was carried out using PBMCs. CDR3 protein: CASSLTWTSGSRWETQYF. CDR3 in DNA: TGTGCCAGCAGCTTAACATGGACTAGCGGGAGTCGTTGGGAGACCCAGTACTTC.